This T cell receptor (beta chain) was recorded in a study of beta chain features in type 1 diabetes. Study-level points and caveats: Significant though moderate, a shortening of TCRB CDR3s appeared in all four CD4+ subsets of Type 1 diabetes patients. A definitive answer on HLA type influencing TCRB rearrangement was not reached here.

Each population that was sorted was more than 95% pure. This CDR3 contains 16 residues. J was trimmed by 8 bases and V by 0 bases; bases with no gene match: 10. CDR1 and CDR2 from the germline V gene are SGDLS and YYNGEE. This clone was picked up a small number of times. Its antigen is currently unknown. Sequencing targeted expressed TCRB transcripts, as all isolated RNA had been reverse transcribed. Only in-frame clones appear in the TCRdb table, and some are missing; sequencing was by immunoSEQ multiplex PCR. The sample shows a few hundred thousand clones, roughly 16% of them seen only once. The TCR comes from a woman between 18 and 30 years old in good health. Sequencing was performed on naive CD4+ T cells from blood. V and J are TRBV9 and TRBJ2-1, with 8 bases fitting TRBD1. CDR3: CASSVGGQGAYYEQFF. The CDR3 nucleotides read TGTGCCAGCAGCGTAGGGGGCCAGGGGGCTTATTATGAGCAGTTCTTC.